This T cell receptor (beta chain) was found in a study of monozygotic twins with inflammatory bowel disease. Germline CDR1 ENHRY, CDR2 SYGVKD. CDR3 size: 13 residues. A 6-nucleotide sample barcode was carried by the UMIs, which template switching added. Each CDR3 protein gets one entry in TCRdb, which reprocessed the 5' RACE reads and gives no DNA. The sample includes more than 350,000 distinct CDR3 sequences. Specimen: blood. The chain joins TRBV10-3 to TRBJ2-3; without DNA, the TCRdb call of TRBD2 cannot be checked. This TCR derives from a human donor with ulcerative colitis or Crohn's disease, or a healthy co-twin of an affected twin (not recorded which). CDR3 loop: CAISALGTDTQYF.